Here is one T cell receptor (beta chain) with its context. Its specificity is not known. This sample stems from a study of shared clonotypes between healthy human individuals. The CDR3 covers 17 residues. V was trimmed by 0 bases and J by 4 bases, leaving 18 bases between them. Germline V lookup: CDR1 MGHRA, CDR2 YSYEKL. Notes on the study in general: Relative to their counterparts shared across all four donors, non-shared clonotypes exhibited diminished generation probabilities. The sole specimen, blood, was sampled, and tissue repertoires likely differ.

The test was conducted at deep level. Method: immunoSEQ multiplex PCR; TCRdb's copy keeps in-frame clones and lacks some. The sample consists of 300,000 to 400,000 clones, about nine tenths of them appearing once. The sample consisted of memory CD8+ T cells sorted from blood. The subset here: CD45RO+ cells pooled with CCR7-negative TemRA cells. The origin of this receptor is a man between 18 and 29 years old in good health. The V call is TRBV4-1, the J call TRBJ1-2; unclear D gene. CDR3 nucleotide sequence: TGCGCCAGCAGCCAAGACCCGCCTAAGGGCGCCTTCTATGGCTACACCTTC. It encodes CASSQDPPKGAFYGYTF.